This T cell receptor beta chain was profiled in a study of shared clonotypes between healthy human individuals (dated by TCRdb to 2020 to 2022). Context from the whole study: A couple of women and three men aged 18 to 49 years were included in the cohort. For each donor, CD4 naive and CD4 memory were each given three plates, CD8 naive was given two plates, and CD8 memory was given one plate. To estimate repertoire size and how much clonotypes are shared between individuals, the study performed deep sequencing of blood TCR repertoires from a handful of healthy adults. To increase sequencing depth and limit assay-specific biases, TCR repertoire library preparation and sequencing were carried out by different laboratories using diverse techniques. Between about 0.8 and 8.9 billion PBMCs per donor were obtained by leukapheresis.

This clone was found once. No antigen is known for it. The record has no base qualities; no much larger clone is one base away. The sample has other DNA sequences that encode this CDR3 too. Beyond this particular receptor, the publication reports: Compared with non-shared clonotypes, clonotypes shared by all four sorted-subset donors had higher generation probabilities. Estimated clonotype richness was generally larger for naive than for memory subsets. Because the study included a small number of donors, the genetic and exposure-history diversity represented was limited. Incomplete sequencing was indicated by rarefaction of sorted-subset datasets, despite the large sequencing depth. Sampling was restricted to blood, and TCR repertoires in tissues likely differ from the TCR repertoires found in blood. Pairwise subsampling indicated that sequencing depth was expected to affect the degree of clonotype sharing among donors. Across a handful of donors, roughly 5.4% of naive CD4, approximately 3.5% of naive CD8, approximately 2.5% of memory CD4, and roughly 0.41% of memory CD8 clonotypes were shared.

Using the deep immunoSEQ assay, TCR CDR3 regions were amplified from genomic DNA by multiplex PCR. Extracted genomic DNA from each cell subset was distributed evenly across all wells of several immunoSEQ 96-well plates, and each plate was treated as a replicate. Each replicate PCR for sorted subsets received approximately 200 ng genomic DNA, equal to 30,000 or so T cell genomes. Purified libraries were quantified with a Qubit 3.0 fluorometer, sized on a Bioanalyzer 2100, and re-quantified with the KAPA Library Quantification kit. A separate single-read 150-cycle Illumina NextSeq 550 flow cell was used to sequence each immunoSEQ 96-well plate. As for the original processing: Because the immunoSEQ output held only junctional sequences and lacked quality scores, the filtering could not match the filtering applied to full-length reads. Sequences were annotated with PyIR, a Python wrapper for IgBLAST v1.9, and V/J genes and CDR3 were assigned using IMGT germline references. Reads with weak V/J assignments (E-value above 1e-6), missing CDR3, stop codons, out-of-frame junctions, or ambiguous translated residues were removed. A V3J clonotype was defined by an identical inferred V gene, J gene, and CDR3 amino acid sequence. To compute the percentage overlap between repertoires, the number of shared unique clonotypes was divided by the size of the smaller repertoire. RTK rarefaction, the Chao1 estimator, and Recon v2.1 estimates of unobserved clonotypes were used to assess repertoire richness. Generation probabilities for all TCRbeta clonotypes obtained by the gDNA method from a handful of donors were computed using OLGA. TCRdb obtained this table from immuneACCESS and retained in-frame rearrangements with V and J assigned. These tables miss some clones; where compared with another copy, unresolved V genes account for less than half of the shortfall, and the remainder is unexplained. Clonal size and the V and J genes are those of that table, whereas D and trimming came from the DNA. A total of approximately 1,500,000 clones appear in this sample, 98% of them only once. About 0.45% of the sample comes from the top ten.

Donors were healthy HIV-negative adults with no recently reported acute infections or vaccinations. All donors were Caucasian adults living in Nashville, Tennessee, USA. CD4+ T cells were enriched through magnetic negative selection, after which naive cells were positively selected on CD45RA and the remaining negative fraction served as the memory subset. Blood was collected by leukapheresis, and PBMCs were isolated by Ficoll-Histopaque density gradient centrifugation and then cryopreserved in liquid nitrogen vapor phase. Analytical flow cytometry was used to check the purity and quantity of each magnetically sorted T cell population. Genomic DNA was isolated from every sorted fraction and measured by UV absorbance on a Nanodrop 2000c. CDR1 is given as MDHEN and CDR2 as SYDVKM, both from the germline V gene. Deletion took 4 bases off V and 6 bases off J, with a span of 10 bases between the germline ends. The CDR3 covers 12 residues, taking in both the cysteine and the phenylalanine. The only DNA kept is the CDR3, 36 bases in frame from the first base.

The rearranged segments are TRBV28 and TRBJ2-7; no D gene can be assigned with confidence. The sequence was obtained from a man under 40 in good health. Sequenced material: naive CD4+ T cells sorted from blood. The sample's cell subset or site, from its label and the paper: CD45RA+ positively selected. The sequence in DNA is TGTGCCAGCAGTTCTCCACCCGGCGAGCAGTACTTC. This codes for CASSSPPGEQYF.